This T cell receptor (beta chain) was found in a study of shared clonotypes between healthy human individuals. Study findings and constraints: When naive CD4 clonotypes were compared across a handful of donors, around 5% were shared. Only blood was sampled, and tissue TCR repertoires likely differ from blood ones. Generally, estimated richness proved larger in naive subsets than it did in memory subsets.

The run depth of the assay was deep. Assay: immunoSEQ multiplex PCR; the TCRdb copy retains only in-frame clones and omits some. The table shows about 2.1 million clones, with approximately 92% occurring only once. This CDR3 comprises 17 residues. The J segment lost 2 bases and the V segment lost 0 bases, leaving 2 bases of the junction unmatched. CDR1 and CDR2 from the germline V gene are MGHRA and YSYEKL. A single count supports this clone. The target antigen is unknown. The naive CD8 subset, CD45RO-negative cells positively selected for CCR7, excluded terminally differentiated effector memory CD45RA+ cells.

The TCR comes from a man aged 18 to 35 in good health. Some clones in this sample may be carry-over from other donors' samples. The chain links TRBV4-1 to TRBJ2-2; 11 nucleotides match TRBD1. The sample consisted of naive CD8+ T cells from PBMCs. CDR3 nucleotides: TGCGCCAGCAGCCAAGAGGACAGGGGGCATAACACCGGGGAGCTGTTTTTT. Translating gives CASSQEDRGHNTGELFF.